One sample yielded the 8 T cell receptor beta chains listed below, sequenced in a study of OX40 agonist ivuxolimab in advanced cancers. The library was produced with the immunoSEQ multiplex PCR assay. Entries here come from immuneACCESS through TCRdb and include only in-frame sequences with V and J called. Some clones fail to appear in such tables; in the studies checked, an unresolved V gene covers under half of the shortfall, and the cause of the remainder is unknown. Within this sample are roughly 41,000 clones, with roughly nine tenths of them counted one time only. The ten largest clones add up to approximately 5% of the sample. Sequencing used CD4+ or CD8+ T cells sorted from blood, obtained in a trial of the OX40 agonist ivuxolimab. The receptors were sampled from an adult with an advanced solid tumor such as melanoma, head and neck, liver or kidney cancer.

The CDR3 DNA sequence: TGTGCCACCAGGGACGGCTTTTACCCTGGGGCCAACGTCCTGACTTTC. Translation gives CATRDGFYPGANVLTF. The V gene is TRBV27, the J gene TRBJ2-6; tentatively, D is TRBD1 or TRBD2 (5 bases each). V was trimmed by 10 bases and J by 2 bases, leaving 18 bases between them. From germline, CDR1 is MNHEY and CDR2 SMNVEV (reference sequence). The CDR3 covers 16 residues. The full variable domain, its missing parts supplied by reference TRBV27 and TRBJ2-6, is EAQVTQNPRYLITVTGKKLTVTCSQNMNHEYMSWYRQDPGLGLRQIYYSMNVEVTDKGDVPEGYKVSRKEKRNFPLILESPSPNQTSLYFCATRDGFYPGANVLTFGAGSRLTVL.

This clone was recorded only once. The genes are TRBV9 and TRBJ2-1; D not certain. CDR3 length: 17 amino acids. V gave up 3 bases and J gave up 1 base, with 17 bases separating them. Germline CDR1 is SGDLS and CDR2 is YYNGEE. As DNA, the CDR3 is TGTGCCAGCAGCGCGCTCTCAGGACCCTCGTCCTACAATGAGCAGTTCTTC. Amino acids: CASSALSGPSSYNEQFF.

V usage is TRBV4-1 and J usage is TRBJ2-7; 8 positions agree with TRBD2. This CDR3 is built from 15 residues. Germline V CDR1 and CDR2: MGHRA, YSYEKL. Unmatched junction bases numbered 5, after V lost 3 bases and J lost 1 base. The CDR3 sequence: CASSQASGLSYEQYV. In nucleotides, the CDR3 is TGCGCCAGCAGCCAGGCTAGCGGGCTATCCTACGAGCAGTACGTC.

The chain employs TRBV2 and TRBJ2-1; D is undetermined. CDR3 size: 14 residues. Germline CDR1 SNHLY, CDR2 FYNNEI. The V end was cut by 4 bases, the J end by 8 bases, with 15 bases between. In nucleotides, the CDR3 is TGTGCCAGCAGTGGAGCCCCGCCCATCGATGAGCAGTTCTTC. It codes for CASSGAPPIDEQFF. The entire variable domain, with the rest obtained from reference TRBV2 and TRBJ2-1, is as follows: EPEVTQTPSHQVTQMGQEVILRCVPISNHLYFYWYRQILGQKVEFLVSFYNNEISEKSEIFDDQFSVERPDGSNFTLKIRSTKLEDSAMYFCASSGAPPIDEQFFGPGTRLTVL.

This rearrangement joins TRBV28 to TRBJ1-2; no firm D call. The CDR3 is 14 amino acids. Looked up from germline, CDR1 is MDHEN and CDR2 is SYDVKM. The V gene lost 5 bases and the J gene lost 5 bases, with 15 bases spanning the gap. In nucleotides, the CDR3 is TGTGCCAGCAGTCCCATAATGGGCGCTTATGGCTACACCTTC. Amino acid sequence: CASSPIMGAYGYTF.

V and J are TRBV19 and TRBJ1-1, with TRBD1 as a possible D gene (6 bases). Germline loops: CDR1 LNHDA, CDR2 SQIVND (reference sequence). The CDR3 spans 15 residues. V lost 1 base and J lost 6, with 15 bases in between. The CDR3 region has the DNA TGTGCCAGTAGTATAGGGCCAGGGGATTACGCTGAAGCTTTCTTT. Protein product: CASSIGPGDYAEAFF.

The gene calls are TRBV11-3 and TRBJ2-3; TRBD1 is a possible D gene (6 bases). The CDR3 spans 13 residues. CDR1 SGHNT and CDR2 YENEEA come from the germline V gene. V lost 6 bases to trimming and J lost 3 bases, with 10 bases between them. CDR3 amino acids: CASRKRGTDTQYF. DNA of the CDR3: TGTGCCAGCAGAAAGAGGGGGACAGATACGCAGTATTTT.

The gene calls are TRBV4-2 and TRBJ1-3, with D hard to call. The CDR3 loop spans 16 amino acids. Germline CDR1 is LGHNA and CDR2 is YNFKEQ. V was clipped by 2 bases and J by 0 bases, with 11 bases between them. CDR3 in DNA: TGTGCCAGCAGCCAACGATTGGGGAGCTCTGGAAACACCATATATTTT. Amino acids: CASSQRLGSSGNTIYF.